The T cell receptor beta chain under discussion was sequenced for a study of CD8+ T cells in alopecia areata. The germline V and J ends were trimmed by 6 bases and 3 bases, with 15 bases remaining between them. The CDR3 runs 14 residues. Germline V gene data show CDR1 as LNHDA and CDR2 as SQIVND (reference sequence). It was cDNA, reverse transcribed from extracted RNA, that served as the sequencing template. Sequenced by immunoSEQ multiplex PCR; TCRdb stores in-frame clones only, minus some. The sample has about 210,000 clones; under 40% are singletons. Treatment: oral pan-JAK inhibitor, 5-10 mg twice daily. In its sample, this clone was seen a few times. Antigen specificity is unknown. Study-level points and caveats: Mouse data revealed clearer TCR sharing than patient data did, a gap possibly tied to HLA.

The chain joins TRBV19 to TRBJ2-7; D might be TRBD1 (6 bases). This sample comprised CD4+ T cells sorted from blood, obtained around week 34, from a patient treated with tofacitinib. The receptor was derived from a human donor with alopecia areata. CDR3 protein: CASSSRGTDYEQYF. The CDR3 nucleotides are TGTGCCAGTAGCTCGAGGGGGACGGACTACGAGCAGTACTTC.